This TCR beta chain was obtained from a study of CD4 T cells in relation to SARS-CoV-2 and coronaviruses. Study details: ViraFEST: roughly ten-day antigen culture of PBMCs, then TCR beta CDR3 sequencing.

The CDR3 is 15 residues long. Trimming pared 6 bases from V and 1 base from J, leaving 13 bases between. In germline, CDR1 is MNHEY, CDR2 SVGAGI. Whole-study results and caveats: Crossreactive clones expanded significantly less to SARS-CoV-2 than monoreactive clones.

The method was immunoSEQ multiplex PCR; TCRdb's version includes in-frame clones alone and lacks a portion of them. The table lists approximately 22,000 clones, around three quarters of them singletons. Unexposed donor CD4+ T cells date from 2011-2018, before the COVID-19 pandemic. Isolation of CD4+ T cells took place after less than 11 days in culture. Details on this clone: No antigen is known for it.

The chain carries TRBV6-5 and TRBJ1-3; D ambiguous. The sequence was collected from a human donor in good health. The sample comprised CD4+ T cells from PBMCs, cultured in vitro. The CDR3 nucleotides are TGTGCCAGCAGAAGCTTCGACAAGTCTGGAAACACCATATATTTT. Protein sequence: CASRSFDKSGNTIYF.